This T cell receptor beta chain was recorded in a study of T cell responses to AZD1222 COVID-19 vaccine. The CDR3 length is 15 residues. Trimming removed 6 bases from V and 1 base from J, with 15 bases in between. Germline V gives CDR1 MNHEY, CDR2 SVGAGI. Worth noting for this clone: What it binds is not known.

Regarding the study as a whole: Nearly half of spike-specific TCRs reportedly target unmutated variant regions. Clonal diversity may have been underestimated in mostly white British donors.

TCRdb's table, derived via immunoSEQ multiplex PCR, lists solely in-frame clones and lacks some. Counted here are about 180,000 clones, about nine tenths occurring once; the ten biggest clones make up less than 2.5%. Sample: peripheral blood, taken 28 days after the second AZD1222 dose. The gene calls are TRBV6-5 and TRBJ1-1; D remains ambiguous. This sequence originates from an adult who received the AZD1222 COVID-19 vaccine. The CDR3 here is CASSRGVSGNTEAFF. The CDR3 DNA sequence: TGTGCCAGCAGCCGCGGGGTGTCCGGGAACACTGAAGCTTTCTTT.